These T cell receptor beta chains were read from a single sample in a study of blood T cell repertoires in COVID-19. Profiling relied on immunoSEQ multiplex PCR, and the TCRdb table lists in-frame clones only, not all of them. The sample lists tens of thousands of clones, about 82% occurring once. The sample consisted of peripheral blood. These receptors were taken from a man aged 50 or older with active COVID-19. The CDR3 runs from the conserved cysteine through the conserved F or W. D genes are given only for firm matches.

D gene	CDR3 length	V gene	J gene	CDR3 protein
.	13	TRBV11-2	TRBJ2-4	CASSLLYGNIQYF
.	13	TRBV11-2	TRBJ2-7	CASSLGLTYEQYF
.	15	TRBV6-6	TRBJ1-1	CASSYRSGLNTEAFF
.	13	TRBV7-2	TRBJ1-2	CASSLGGQRSYTF
.	13	TRBV10-3	TRBJ1-1	CAISAGFETEAFF
.	12	TRBV7-2	TRBJ2-5	CASSLESVTQYF
TRBD1	15	TRBV27	TRBJ1-2	CASRTRTGGSGGYTF
TRBD2	17	TRBV5-1	TRBJ2-3	CASSRILAGGPTDTQYF
.	13	TRBV6-5	TRBJ1-4	CASREPQGEKLFF
TRBD2	14	TRBV6-5	TRBJ2-7	CASRRLAGGNEQYF
.	16	TRBV7-8	TRBJ2-2	CASSGTSPAPTGELFF
.	15	TRBV7-4	TRBJ1-4	CASSLVRETNEKLFF
TRBD1	14	TRBV29-1	TRBJ2-2	CSVIGTGSTGELFF
TRBD1	15	TRBV9	TRBJ1-2	CASSSRTGGVGGYTF
.	12	TRBV6-6	TRBJ1-1	CASRTDSTEAFF
.	12	TRBV12-3/TRBV12-4	TRBJ1-1	CASSLNRVEAFF
TRBD2	12	TRBV29-1	TRBJ2-5	CSVFGGEETQYF
.	11	TRBV30	TRBJ2-1	CAGSSGNEQFF
.	12	TRBV19	TRBJ1-3	CATGTSGNTIYF
.	13	TRBV20-1	TRBJ1-3	CSASRTPRDTIYF
.	12	TRBV7-2	TRBJ2-7	CASSQGVGEQYF
.	15	TRBV6-5	TRBJ2-5	CASSPTGLPPETQYF
TRBD1	18	TRBV18	TRBJ2-1	CASSPRTGGKGSYNEQFF
.	15	TRBV5-4	TRBJ1-3	CASSSQGSPGNTIYF
.	15	TRBV4-3	TRBJ2-5	CASSQDTRARETQYF
TRBD1	15	TRBV27	TRBJ2-1	CASSTPGQGYNEQFF
.	15	TRBV7-3	TRBJ2-3	CASSSSATSTDTQYF
.	16	TRBV4-2	TRBJ2-7	CASSQDRGSGPDEQYF
.	11	TRBV6-5	TRBJ2-1	CASLGVGEQFF
.	15	TRBV4-1	TRBJ1-1	CASSQEGAQGTEAFF
TRBD2	16	TRBV7-9	TRBJ2-5	CASSLRTSGSSETQYF
.	16	TRBV19	TRBJ1-1	CASKGDIRDMNTEAFF
.	14	TRBV11-2	TRBJ1-6	CASSRLTSGSPLHF
TRBD1	16	TRBV28	TRBJ1-5	CASSLVSGGTNQPQHF
.	15	TRBV7-8	TRBJ2-7	CASSRDGGQMDEQYF
TRBD1	15	TRBV29-1	TRBJ2-3	CSVVTGTGRTDTQYF
.	13	TRBV11-2	TRBJ1-1	CASSLGANTEAFF
TRBD1	13	TRBV15	TRBJ2-2	CATQGVNTGELFF
.	11	TRBV3-1/TRBV3-2	TRBJ2-5	CASNYRETQYF
.	13	TRBV11-3	TRBJ2-7	CASSGDMLREQYF
.	13	TRBV6-5	TRBJ2-6	CAAGSSGANVLTF
TRBD2	15	TRBV6-2/TRBV6-3	TRBJ2-3	CASSSGTSGADTQYF
TRBD2	15	TRBV19	TRBJ2-1	CASRPKGLGGGEQFF
TRBD1	16	TRBV6-1	TRBJ1-2	CASSEKQGARDYGYTF
TRBD2	15	TRBV7-2	TRBJ2-1	CASSSRLAGANEQFF